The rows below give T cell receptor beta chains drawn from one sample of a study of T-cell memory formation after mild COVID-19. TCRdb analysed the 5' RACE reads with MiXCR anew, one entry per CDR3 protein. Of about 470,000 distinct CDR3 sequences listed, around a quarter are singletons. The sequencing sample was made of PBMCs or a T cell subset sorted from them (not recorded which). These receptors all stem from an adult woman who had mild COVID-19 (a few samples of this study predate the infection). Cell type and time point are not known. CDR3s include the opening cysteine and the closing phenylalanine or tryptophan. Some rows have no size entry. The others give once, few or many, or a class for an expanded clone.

CSARPTRNQETQYF,NA,TRBV20-1
CASSLRQGAMNTEAFF,NA,TRBV5-1
CASSALPESYEQYF,NA,TRBV5-5
CASSQQTATDTQYF,few,TRBV4-3
CASSLGSSGRVLSSYNEQFF,few,TRBV5-1
CSVEGASYEQYF,NA,TRBV29-1
CASSQERGSGSLDTQYF,NA,TRBV4-1
CASSEGALGYGYTF,NA,TRBV2
CASSETALNTEAFF,NA,TRBV4-1
CASSFRQGANYGYTF,few,TRBV3-1
CATGFTDTQYF,NA,TRBV24-1
CASSRSGTSGTDTQYF,few,TRBV4-2
CASHPPGGSYGYTF,NA,TRBV5-5
CASSWTSTTDTQYF,few,TRBV5-1
CASSHIEGPGQGWPEAFF,NA,TRBV7-6
CATSDDQGKETQYF,few,TRBV24-1
CASSYSLWVANTEAFF,NA,TRBV6-5
CASSQDPNTGLIEQFF,NA,TRBV4-3
CSVALGTEAFF,few,TRBV29-1
CASSLYQGSANEQFF,NA,TRBV6-5
CATREGVNTEAFF,few,TRBV15
CAWSQLGEQFF,NA,TRBV30
CASSLERGREQYF,NA,TRBV7-2
CSARALRDQSYEQYF,NA,TRBV20-1
CASSPGRHEQFF,NA,TRBV12-3/TRBV12-4
CASSRLPYEQYF,few,TRBV3-1
CASSLLPVHYEQYF,NA,TRBV28
CASSATFSGNTIYF,few,TRBV2
CSARVRWGHMNTEAFF,NA,TRBV20-1
CSVRQDSYEQYF,few,TRBV29-1
CASRTMGQGDTQYF,few,TRBV5-1
CASSDQGTSGAGGEQYF,NA,TRBV4-1
CASSPGLEQYNEQFF,NA,TRBV5-4
CASSDFLAGERTPTNEQFF,many,TRBV12-1
CASSLGQLNEQFF,NA,TRBV7-9
CASSFGSGGLF,NA,TRBV6-2/TRBV6-3
CASQSISYEQYF,NA,TRBV28
CASSPRDFNTDTQYF,many,TRBV5-1
CASSYSPSTGELFF,few,TRBV6-2/TRBV6-3
CSARGSQAANQPQHF,NA,TRBV20-1
CASSLGMIAGELFF,few,TRBV12-3/TRBV12-4
CASSLDSGRALEQFF,NA,TRBV12-3/TRBV12-4